Each of the 16 T cell receptor beta chains below was sequenced from the same sample in a study of cytomegalovirus exposure and HLA in healthy donors. Repertoires were generated with immunoSEQ multiplex PCR, while TCRdb's copy carries only in-frame clones and drops some. The sample carries 150,000 to 200,000 clones, approximately 86% recorded once. The specimen sequenced was PBMCs. These receptors were obtained from a woman aged 18-29 years in good health and CMV-seronegative.

On this clone itself: Other DNA sequences in this sample translate to the same CDR3. The J gene is TRBJ2-7, the V gene TRBV5-1; the match to TRBD2 covers 12 bases. Germline CDR1 and CDR2: SGHRS and YFSETQ. The CDR3 has 14 residues. V lost 0 bases to trimming and J lost 5 bases; unmatched junction nucleotides: 0. CDR3 DNA sequence: TGCGCCAGCAGCTTGGGACTAGCGGGGGACGAGCAGTACTTC. Amino acid sequence: CASSLGLAGDEQYF.

The rearrangement joins TRBV6-5 to TRBJ1-2; D is unclear. Trimming shortened V by 0 bases and J by 5 bases, and 10 bases separated the two germline ends. This CDR3 has 14 residues. Per germline, CDR1 MNHEY and CDR2 SVGAGI. CDR3 DNA: TGTGCCAGCAGTTACTCAACCGAGTATTATGGCTACACCTTC. Residues: CASSYSTEYYGYTF.

V is TRBV6-1 and J is TRBJ2-7; maybe TRBD1 (6 bases). CDR3 length: 14 residues. Germline V lookup: CDR1 MNHNS, CDR2 SASEGT. The germline V and J ends were trimmed by 4 bases and 2 bases, with 12 bases remaining between them. In nucleotides, the CDR3 is TGTGCCAGCAGTGTTTTAGGGGGACCCTACGAGCAGTACTTC. It is translated as CASSVLGGPYEQYF.

This chain links TRBV19 with TRBJ2-7, with a tentative D call TRBD1 (6 bases). CDR1 is LNHDA and CDR2 is SQIVND in the germline V gene (reference sequence). This CDR3 region has 14 residues. The ends were cut back, 4 bases at V and 7 bases at J, with 17 bases in the middle. The CDR3 DNA reads as TGTGCCAGTAGTAGCGGAGACAGGCTGGAAGAGCAGTACTTC. It is translated as CASSSGDRLEEQYF.

The V gene is TRBV27, the J gene TRBJ2-7; a weak D match, TRBD2 (6 bases). This CDR3 region has 14 residues. Trimming left V 2 bases short and J 2 bases short, with 10 bases between. In germline, CDR1 is MNHEY, CDR2 SMNVEV (reference sequence). The CDR3 loop is CASSLGGAPYEQYF. The CDR3 nucleotides are TGTGCCAGCAGTTTAGGCGGGGCCCCCTACGAGCAGTACTTC.

The J gene is TRBJ1-5, the V gene TRBV6-6; tentatively, D is TRBD1 (5 bases). CDR3 length equals 16 residues. Germline V gene data show CDR1 as MNHNY and CDR2 as SVGAGI (reference sequence). Trimming shortened V by 3 bases and J by 6 bases, and 18 bases separated the two germline ends. CDR3 region: CASSYTSAGLGQPQHF. The CDR3 DNA sequence: TGTGCCAGCAGTTATACAAGCGCAGGGCTAGGTCAGCCCCAGCATTTT.

The V and J genes are TRBV14 and TRBJ2-7; 8 nucleotides align to TRBD2. This CDR3 is built from 15 residues. V dropped 6 bases and J dropped 7; count of bases not matched to a gene: 14. CDR1 is SGHDN, CDR2 FVKESK, per germline. For the CDR3, the DNA is TGTGCCAGCAGGCATCTAGCGGGCATCCCTGTGGAGCAGTACTTC. Protein: CASRHLAGIPVEQYF. The variable domain in full, with the rest retrieved from reference TRBV14 and TRBJ2-7, is EAGVTQFPSHSVIEKGQTVTLRCDPISGHDNLYWYRRVMGKEIKFLLHFVKESKQDESGMPNNRFLAERTGGTYSTLKVQPAELEDSGVYFCASRHLAGIPVEQYFGPGTRLTVT.

The V and J genes are TRBV11-2 and TRBJ1-1, with no clear D. Germline assignment: CDR1 SGHAT and CDR2 FQNNGV. CDR3 length: 13 amino acids. The germline V and J ends were trimmed by 4 bases and 0 bases, with 6 bases remaining between them. For the CDR3, the DNA is TGTGCCAGCAGCTCCTTTCTGAACACTGAAGCTTTCTTT. Translating gives CASSSFLNTEAFF.

Written as DNA, the CDR3 is TGTGCCATCAGTGTAACAGGGAGAGAGGCTGAAGCTTTCTTT. Its translation is CAISVTGREAEAFF. This sequence joins TRBV10-3 and TRBJ1-1, with D possibly TRBD1 on 6 matching bases. Germline V lookup: CDR1 ENHRY, CDR2 SYGVKD. V lost 4 bases, J lost 6 bases, and 15 bases lay in between. CDR3 length: 14 amino acids.

The chain carries TRBV7-8 and TRBJ2-5; D not resolved. Trimming left V 2 bases short and J 1 base short, with 5 bases between. Per germline, CDR1 SGHVS and CDR2 FQNEAQ. The CDR3 totals 13 residues. The CDR3 DNA sequence: TGTGCCAGCAGCTTAAAACTCCAAGAGACCCAGTACTTC. Translation gives CASSLKLQETQYF.

This rearrangement joins TRBV19 to TRBJ2-1; D is ambiguous. Trimming cost V 8 bases and J 6 bases, with 17 bases left between them. Germline CDR1 reads LNHDA; CDR2 reads SQIVND (reference sequence). The CDR3 runs to 14 residues. CDR3 bases: TGTGCCAGTGCCCGGGTCTCAGCAAGCAATGAGCAGTTCTTC. Its translation: CASARVSASNEQFF.

The chain recombines TRBV4-1 with TRBJ2-1, with a possible D match to TRBD2 (5 bases). Trimming took off 4 bases at V and 5 bases at J, with 6 bases between the two ends. From germline, CDR1 is MGHRA and CDR2 YSYEKL. The CDR3 extends over 12 amino acids. This CDR3 is CASSLGNNEQFF. Here the CDR3 DNA reads TGCGCCAGCAGCCTCGGGAACAATGAGCAGTTCTTC.

This chain uses TRBV27 with TRBJ2-1; possibly TRBD2 for D (6 bases). V was clipped by 3 bases and J by 8 bases, with 17 bases between them. Germline V gene lookup returns CDR1 MNHEY and CDR2 SMNVEV (reference sequence). CDR3 length: 15 amino acids. CDR3 sequence reads: CASSLQGVGGYEQFF. CDR3 in DNA: TGTGCCAGCAGTTTGCAGGGCGTGGGAGGTTATGAGCAGTTCTTC.

The chain combines TRBV2 with TRBJ2-1; the match to TRBD1 covers 8 bases. Germline CDR1 SNHLY, CDR2 FYNNEI. The CDR3 runs to 14 residues. The V and J ends lost 3 bases and 4 bases, in that order; junction bases with no gene match: 2. The CDR3 nucleotides are TGTGCCAGCAGTGAGGACAGGGTGTACAATGAGCAGTTCTTC. Residues: CASSEDRVYNEQFF.

J is TRBJ2-2 and V is TRBV6-4, with a tentative D call TRBD2 (6 bases). Germline V gives CDR1 MRHNA, CDR2 SNTAGT. Trimming stripped 4 bases from V and 3 bases from J, with 9 bases between. The CDR3 has 14 residues. In DNA form, the CDR3 reads TGTGCCAGCAGTGCCGGGGGAGACACCGGGGAGCTGTTTTTT. Residues: CASSAGGDTGELFF.

The chain combines TRBV29-1 with TRBJ2-7, with TRBD2 identical over 7 bases. The CDR3 sequence is 14 residues long. Germline V gene lookup returns CDR1 SQVTM and CDR2 ANQGSEA. V lost 1 base, J lost 6 bases, and 9 bases stayed unmatched. The CDR3 loop reads CSVEAGGSSLEQYF. In DNA, the CDR3 is TGCAGCGTTGAAGCCGGCGGGAGTTCGCTCGAGCAGTACTTC.